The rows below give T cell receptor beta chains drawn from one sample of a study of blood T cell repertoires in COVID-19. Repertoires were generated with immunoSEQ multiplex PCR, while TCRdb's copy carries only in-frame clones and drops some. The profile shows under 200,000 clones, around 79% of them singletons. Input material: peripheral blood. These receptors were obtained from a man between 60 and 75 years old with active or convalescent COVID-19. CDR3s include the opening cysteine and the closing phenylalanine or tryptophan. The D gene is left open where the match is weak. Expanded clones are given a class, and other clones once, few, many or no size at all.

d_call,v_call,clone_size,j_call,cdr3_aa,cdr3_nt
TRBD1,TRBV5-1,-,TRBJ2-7,CASSWGTGRSYEQYF,TGCGCCAGCAGCTGGGGGACAGGGAGGTCCTACGAGCAGTACTTC
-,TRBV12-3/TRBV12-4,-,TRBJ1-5,CASSSEGNQPQHF,TGTGCCAGCAGCTCAGAAGGCAATCAGCCCCAGCATTTT
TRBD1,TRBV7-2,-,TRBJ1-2,CASSSPGGFGYTF,TGTGCCAGCAGCTCACCAGGGGGCTTTGGCTACACCTTC
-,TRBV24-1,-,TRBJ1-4,CATSDGGGREKLFF,TGTGCCACCAGTGATGGGGGCGGACGGGAAAAACTGTTTTTT
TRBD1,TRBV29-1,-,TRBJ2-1,CSVDTGGSYNEQFF,TGCAGCGTTGATACAGGGGGGTCCTACAATGAGCAGTTCTTC
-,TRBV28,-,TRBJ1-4,CASSPPGAGNEKLFF,TGTGCCAGCAGCCCCCCAGGGGCAGGTAATGAAAAACTGTTTTTT
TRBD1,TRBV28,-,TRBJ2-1,CASRQGARNEQFF,TGTGCCAGCAGACAGGGGGCTAGGAATGAGCAGTTCTTC
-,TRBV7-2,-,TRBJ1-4,CASSAYRAPNEKLFF,TGTGCCAGCAGCGCCTACAGGGCGCCTAATGAAAAACTGTTTTTT
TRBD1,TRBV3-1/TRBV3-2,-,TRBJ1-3,CASSRQGEGGNTIYF,TGTGCCAGCAGCCGTCAGGGGGAAGGTGGAAACACCATATATTTT
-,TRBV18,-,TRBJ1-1,CASSVRGDTEAFF,TGTGCCAGCTCGGTCAGGGGTGACACTGAAGCTTTCTTT
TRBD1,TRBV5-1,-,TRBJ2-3,CASSPRGTGETDTQYF,TGCGCCAGCAGCCCAAGAGGGACAGGGGAGACAGATACGCAGTATTTT
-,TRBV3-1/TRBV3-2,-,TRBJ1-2,CASSQGAGGYTF,TGTGCCAGCAGCCAGGGGGCGGGTGGCTACACCTTC
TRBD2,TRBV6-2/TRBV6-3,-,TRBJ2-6,CASSRLRGRSGANVLTF,TGTGCCAGCAGTCGCCTCCGCGGGAGGTCTGGGGCCAACGTCCTGACTTTC
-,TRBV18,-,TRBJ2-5,CASSPGLNRETQYF,TGTGCCAGCTCACCGGGACTTAATAGGGAGACCCAGTACTTC
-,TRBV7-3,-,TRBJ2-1,CASSPEGSSYNEQFF,TGTGCCAGCAGCCCGGAGGGTAGCTCCTACAATGAGCAGTTCTTC
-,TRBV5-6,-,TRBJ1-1,CASRRRATNTEAFF,TGTGCCAGCAGACGCAGGGCGACGAACACTGAAGCTTTCTTT
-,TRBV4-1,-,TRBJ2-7,CASSQRQRKDYEQYF,TGCGCCAGCAGCCAACGACAGAGGAAGGACTACGAGCAGTACTTC
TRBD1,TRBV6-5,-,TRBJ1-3,CASSYSDRDSGNTIYF,TGTGCCAGCAGTTACTCGGACAGGGACTCTGGAAACACCATATATTTT
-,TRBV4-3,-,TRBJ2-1,CASSQGLVRPEQFF,TGCGCCAGCAGCCAAGGGTTAGTGCGCCCTGAGCAGTTCTTC
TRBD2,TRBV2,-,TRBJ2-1,CASGRLAPGSDEQFF,TGTGCCAGCGGCAGACTAGCCCCAGGGTCGGATGAGCAGTTCTTC
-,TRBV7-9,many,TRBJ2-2,CASSFPGHTNTGELFF,TGTGCCAGCAGCTTCCCCGGACACACGAACACCGGGGAGCTGTTTTTT
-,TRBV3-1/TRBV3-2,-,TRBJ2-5,CASSQVNRVGTQYF,TGTGCCAGCAGCCAAGTGAACAGGGTGGGGACCCAGTACTTC
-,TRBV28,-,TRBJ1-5,CASREGNQPQHF,TGTGCCAGCAGGGAGGGCAATCAGCCCCAGCATTTT
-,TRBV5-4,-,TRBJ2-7,CASSLRRAPYEQYF,TGTGCCAGCAGCTTGAGGAGGGCCCCCTACGAGCAGTACTTC
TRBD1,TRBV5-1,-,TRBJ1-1,CASSPQTGENTEAFF,TGCGCCAGCAGCCCCCAAACAGGGGAGAACACTGAAGCTTTCTTT
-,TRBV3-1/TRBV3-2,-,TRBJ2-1,CASSRSPGSYNEQFF,TGTGCCAGCAGCCGCTCCCCAGGGTCCTACAATGAGCAGTTCTTC
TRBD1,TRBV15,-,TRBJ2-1,CATSRDGQGNNEQFF,TGTGCCACCAGCAGAGATGGACAGGGTAACAATGAGCAGTTCTTC
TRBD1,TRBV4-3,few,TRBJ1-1,CASSQNFGQGTGRDTEAFF,TGCGCCAGCAGCCAAAACTTCGGACAGGGGACGGGCCGGGACACTGAAGCTTTCTTT
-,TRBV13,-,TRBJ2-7,CASSLTRDHEQYF,TGTGCCAGCAGCCTGACTAGGGACCACGAGCAGTACTTC